This T cell receptor beta chain comes out of a study of T cells in localized non-small cell lung cancer. Clones were sequenced by immunoSEQ multiplex PCR, and TCRdb holds only the in-frame ones, with some missing. The sample holds tens of thousands of clones, approximately 84% seen once. This CDR3 has 15 amino acids. Unmatched junction bases numbered 8, after V lost 1 base and J lost 8 bases. Looked up from germline, CDR1 is SGHRS and CDR2 is YFSETQ. The TCR originated in a female donor of 60 years or more with stage I lung adenocarcinoma. The sample in question was peripheral blood, obtained before any cancer treatment. V and J are TRBV5-1 and TRBJ2-1; 8 nucleotides agree with TRBD2. The CDR3 bases are TGCGCCAGCAGCTTGCGGCGGGAGGTTAACCATGAGCAGTTCTTC. Protein product: CASSLRREVNHEQFF.